Given below is one T cell receptor (beta chain) in context. Its matching antigen is unknown. The sample is drawn from a study of CD8+CD57+ T cells in acquired aplastic anemia. Study-level information: Sorted CD4+ and CD8+ cells gave a mean 3.2 ug DNA, range about 0.17 to 27.4 ug. Whole-study findings and limits: Controls and patients did not differ significantly in CD8+ Simpson's diversity. In common between the patients and the controls were approximately 28 CD8+ CDR3 sequences.

Germline-derived CDR1 and CDR2 are KGHDR and SFDVKD. V gave up 3 bases and J gave up 6 bases, with 10 bases separating them. This CDR3 is 13 amino acids long. Only patients with CD8+CD57+ cell expansion on flow cytometry were chosen for sequencing. Genomic DNA served as template for TCR beta VDJ and CDR3 profiling. TCRdb used MiXCR to reprocess the reads, holding one entry per CDR3 protein. Of more than 200,000 distinct CDR3 sequences in the sample, about half are singletons; the top ten hold about 20%. Sequenced sample: sorted CD4+, CD8+, or CD8+CD57+ T cells (not recorded which) from PBMCs. The chain joins TRBV24-1 to TRBJ1-2; no definite D call. This clonotype was sampled from a human donor with aplastic anemia. This chain's CDR3 is CATSDPNEDGYTF. In DNA form, the CDR3 reads TGTGCCACCAGTGATCCGAATGAGGATGGCTACACCTTC.